One sample yielded the 2 T cell receptor beta chains listed below, sequenced in a study of blood T cell repertoires in COVID-19. Assay used: immunoSEQ multiplex PCR; TCRdb lists only in-frame clones, some missing. The repertoire holds fewer than 150,000 clones, with around 64% as singletons. Specimen: peripheral blood. These receptors originate from a human donor with acute or convalescent COVID-19. The donor label of this sample is uncertain.

The chain employs TRBV5-1 and TRBJ1-1; D might be TRBD1 (5 bases). This CDR3 comprises 13 residues. Germline V gene data show CDR1 as SGHRS and CDR2 as YFSETQ. The ends were cut back, 4 bases at V and 6 bases at J, with 13 bases in the middle. CDR3: CASSEVGHAEAFF. CDR3 coding DNA: TGCGCCAGCAGCGAAGTCGGACATGCTGAAGCTTTCTTT.

This clone was seen only a few times. The chain has TRBV21-1 and TRBJ1-4; no check of the table's D call, TRBD1, against the DNA was made. TRBV21-1 is a pseudogene. The CDR3 extends over 16 amino acids. The CDR3 sequence is CASTNRGEEANEKLFF. The CDR3 DNA follows: TGTGCCAGCACAAACAGGGGGGAAGAAGCTAATGAAAAACTGTTTTTT.